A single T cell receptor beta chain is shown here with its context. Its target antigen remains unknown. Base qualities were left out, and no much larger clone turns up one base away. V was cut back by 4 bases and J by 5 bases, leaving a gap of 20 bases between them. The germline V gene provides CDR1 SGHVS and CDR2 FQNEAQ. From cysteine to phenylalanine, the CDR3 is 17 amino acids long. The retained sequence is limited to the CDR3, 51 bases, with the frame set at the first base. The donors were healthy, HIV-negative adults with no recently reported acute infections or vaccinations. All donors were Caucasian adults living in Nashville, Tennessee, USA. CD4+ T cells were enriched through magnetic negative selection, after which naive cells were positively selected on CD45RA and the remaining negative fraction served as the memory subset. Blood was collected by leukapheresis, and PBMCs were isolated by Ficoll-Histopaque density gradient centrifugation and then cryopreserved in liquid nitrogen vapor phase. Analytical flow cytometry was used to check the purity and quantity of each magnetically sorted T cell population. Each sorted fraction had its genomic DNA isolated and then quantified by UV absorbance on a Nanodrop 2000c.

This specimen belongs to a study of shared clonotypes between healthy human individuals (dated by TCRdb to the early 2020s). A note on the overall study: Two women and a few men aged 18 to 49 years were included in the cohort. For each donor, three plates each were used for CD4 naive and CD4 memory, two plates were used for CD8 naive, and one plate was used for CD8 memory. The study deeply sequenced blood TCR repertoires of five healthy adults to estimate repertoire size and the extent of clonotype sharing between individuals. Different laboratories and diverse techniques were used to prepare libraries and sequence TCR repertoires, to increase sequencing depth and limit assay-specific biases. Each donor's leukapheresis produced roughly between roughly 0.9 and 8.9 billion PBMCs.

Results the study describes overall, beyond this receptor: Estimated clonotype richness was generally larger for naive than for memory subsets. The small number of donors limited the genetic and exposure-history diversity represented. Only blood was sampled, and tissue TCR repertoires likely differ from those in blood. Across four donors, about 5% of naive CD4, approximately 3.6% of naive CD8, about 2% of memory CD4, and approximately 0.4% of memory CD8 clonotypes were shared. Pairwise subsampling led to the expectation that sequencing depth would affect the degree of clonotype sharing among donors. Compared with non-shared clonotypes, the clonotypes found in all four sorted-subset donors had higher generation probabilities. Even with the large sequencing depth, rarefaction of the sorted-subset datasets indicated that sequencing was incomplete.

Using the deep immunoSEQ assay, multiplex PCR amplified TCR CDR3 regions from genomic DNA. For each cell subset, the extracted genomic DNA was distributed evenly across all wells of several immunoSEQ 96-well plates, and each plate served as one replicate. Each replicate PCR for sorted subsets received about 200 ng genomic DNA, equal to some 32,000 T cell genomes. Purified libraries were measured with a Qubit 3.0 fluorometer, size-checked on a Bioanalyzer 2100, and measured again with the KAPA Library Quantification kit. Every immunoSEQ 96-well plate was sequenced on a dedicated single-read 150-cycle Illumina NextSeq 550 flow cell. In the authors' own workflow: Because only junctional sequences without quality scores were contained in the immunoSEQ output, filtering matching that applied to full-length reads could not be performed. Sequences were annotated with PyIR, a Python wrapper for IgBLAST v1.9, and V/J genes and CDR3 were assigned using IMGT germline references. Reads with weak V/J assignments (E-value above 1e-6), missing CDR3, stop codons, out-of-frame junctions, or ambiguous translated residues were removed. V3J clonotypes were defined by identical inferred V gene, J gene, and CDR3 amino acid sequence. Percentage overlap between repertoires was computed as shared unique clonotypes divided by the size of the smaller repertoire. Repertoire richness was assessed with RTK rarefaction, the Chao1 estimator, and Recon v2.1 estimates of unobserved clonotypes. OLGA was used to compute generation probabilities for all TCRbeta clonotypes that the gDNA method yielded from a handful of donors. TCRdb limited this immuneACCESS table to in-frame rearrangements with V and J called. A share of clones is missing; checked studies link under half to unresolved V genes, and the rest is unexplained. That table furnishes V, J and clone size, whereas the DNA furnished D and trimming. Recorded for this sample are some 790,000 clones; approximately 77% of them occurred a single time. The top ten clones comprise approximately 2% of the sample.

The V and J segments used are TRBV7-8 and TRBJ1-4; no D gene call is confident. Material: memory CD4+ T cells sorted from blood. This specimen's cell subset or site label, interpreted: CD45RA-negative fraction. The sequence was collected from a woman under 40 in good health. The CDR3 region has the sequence CASSSSTRRLPNEKLFF. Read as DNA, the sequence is TGTGCCAGCAGCTCCTCAACTCGACGGCTACCGAATGAAAAACTGTTTTTT.